The T cell receptor beta chain under discussion was sequenced for a study of cytomegalovirus exposure and HLA in healthy donors. Only in-frame clones appear in the TCRdb table, and some are missing; sequencing was by immunoSEQ multiplex PCR. The sample lists 70,000 or so clones, around 93% seen once, with about 3% in the top ten. This clonotype was obtained from a man aged 18 to 29 in good health and CMV-seronegative. Sequenced input: PBMCs.

The CDR3 DNA reads TGCGCCAGCAGCTTGGAGGGGTCCGCGGCCAAAAACATTCAGTACTTC. Its protein is CASSLEGSAAKNIQYF. This chain links TRBV5-1 with TRBJ2-4, with D perhaps TRBD1 (5 bases). The CDR3 spans 16 residues. Germline V lookup: CDR1 SGHRS, CDR2 YFSETQ. V was pared by 0 bases and J by 1 base, with 11 bases between.